Reported below is one T cell receptor beta chain. This entry is derived from a study of blood T cell repertoires in COVID-19. About the research overall: COVID-19 samples from acute and convalescent phases originated in the United States, Italy and Spain.

The V gene lost 3 bases and the J gene lost 1 base, with 14 bases spanning the gap. The CDR3 loop spans 16 amino acids. CDR1 and CDR2 from the germline V gene are MDHEN and SYDVKM. In the original analysis: Quantification of nucleated cells was approximated via reference gene primer amplification. Only in-frame clones appear in the TCRdb table, and some are missing; sequencing was by immunoSEQ multiplex PCR. V and J calls and clone size are copied from that table; D and trimming were computed from the DNA. The repertoire has hundreds of thousands of clones, 75% to 90% of them found once; the top ten carry approximately 1%. Participants were placed into cohorts based on the clinical history they reported.

The chain combines TRBV28 with TRBJ2-3; D is possibly TRBD1 (6 bases). This TCR came from a man younger than 30 who had recovered from COVID-19. Input material: PBMCs or T cells enriched from blood (not recorded which). The CDR3 loop reads CASSFAGGGGTDTQYF. The CDR3 DNA sequence: TGTGCCAGCAGTTTCGCTGGGGGCGGAGGCACAGATACGCAGTATTTT.